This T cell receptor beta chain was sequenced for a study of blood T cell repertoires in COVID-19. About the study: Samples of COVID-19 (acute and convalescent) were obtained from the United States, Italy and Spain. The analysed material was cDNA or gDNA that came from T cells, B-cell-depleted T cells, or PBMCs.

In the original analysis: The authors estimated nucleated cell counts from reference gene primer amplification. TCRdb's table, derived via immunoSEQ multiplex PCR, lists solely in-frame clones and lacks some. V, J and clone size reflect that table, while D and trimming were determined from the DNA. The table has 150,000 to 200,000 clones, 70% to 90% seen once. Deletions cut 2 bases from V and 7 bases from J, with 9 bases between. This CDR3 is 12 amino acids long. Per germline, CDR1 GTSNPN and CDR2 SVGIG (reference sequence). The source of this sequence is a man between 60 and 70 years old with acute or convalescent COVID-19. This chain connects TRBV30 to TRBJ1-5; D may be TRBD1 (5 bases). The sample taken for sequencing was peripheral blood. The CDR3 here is CAWSTRQQPQHF. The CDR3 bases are TGTGCCTGGAGTACCCGACAGCAGCCCCAGCATTTT.